The present entry profiles one T cell receptor (beta chain) with its context. This entry is derived from a study of blood T cell repertoires in COVID-19. The CDR3 runs 14 residues. V was pared by 0 bases and J by 7 bases, with 12 bases between. Germline CDR1 and CDR2: LGHNA and YNFKEQ. Clones were read by immunoSEQ multiplex PCR, and TCRdb kept only the in-frame ones, dropping some. The data contain more than 300,000 clones, more than 70% of them singletons. This TCR was recovered from a young woman who had recovered from COVID-19. Specimen: PBMCs or T cells enriched from blood (not recorded which). The chain links TRBV4-2 to TRBJ2-5; D might be TRBD2 (6 bases). This chain's CDR3 is CASSQDQGAGTQYF. The CDR3 DNA follows: TGTGCCAGCAGCCAAGATCAGGGAGCGGGGACCCAGTACTTC.